Each of the 2 T cell receptor beta chains below was sequenced from the same sample in a study of T cells expressing NK-cell markers. TCRdb re-called the 5' RACE reads; every CDR3 protein appears as one record, without DNA. The data show about 390,000 distinct CDR3 sequences, and the top ten clones hold roughly 10%. Sequencing input: blood T cells: a sorted CD56 or NKG2C T cell subset, CD4+ or CD8+ T cells, or bulk PBMC T cells (not recorded which). Every receptor here comes from a woman in her forties or fifties in good health.

The rearrangement links TRBV6-6 to TRBJ2-1. CDR1 and CDR2 (germline): MNHNY, SVGAGI (reference sequence). The CDR3 has 15 residues. CDR3 loop: CASSRLEVIHNEQFF.

The chain carries TRBV6-6 and TRBJ1-4; as DNA is missing, the TRBD1 call by TCRdb cannot be tested. In germline, CDR1 is MNHNY, CDR2 SVGAGI (reference sequence). The CDR3 loop spans 14 amino acids. CDR3 residues: CASTWGQVGEKLFF.